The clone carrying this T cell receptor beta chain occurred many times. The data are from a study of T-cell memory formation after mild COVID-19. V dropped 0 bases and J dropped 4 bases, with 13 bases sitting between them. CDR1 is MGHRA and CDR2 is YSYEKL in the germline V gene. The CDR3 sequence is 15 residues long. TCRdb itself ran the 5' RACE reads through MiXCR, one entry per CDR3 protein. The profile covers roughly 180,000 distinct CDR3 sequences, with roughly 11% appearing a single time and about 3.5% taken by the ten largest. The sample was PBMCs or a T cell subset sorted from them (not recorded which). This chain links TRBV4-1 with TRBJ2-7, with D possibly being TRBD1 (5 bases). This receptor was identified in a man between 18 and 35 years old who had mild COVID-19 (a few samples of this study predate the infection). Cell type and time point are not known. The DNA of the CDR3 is TGCGCCAGCAGCCAAGAAAGGGGCGGATTATACGAGCAGTACTTC. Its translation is CASSQERGGLYEQYF.